This TCR beta chain appears in the sequencing data of a study of cytomegalovirus exposure and HLA in healthy donors. Study-wide results and caveats: One later analysis, an examination of the 100 to 150 validation repertoires, found that first-cohort TCR clusters tended to co-occur in them. CMV antigen specificity of three CMV-associated chains was confirmed in vitro.

The donors were members of the validation cohort, which comprised 120 subjects and was separate from the first cohort of fewer than 700 subjects. A word on this clone: What it recognizes is unknown.

Clones were sequenced by immunoSEQ multiplex PCR, and TCRdb holds only the in-frame ones, with some missing. The sample has about 150,000 clones, about 89% seen once; the top ten hold about 0.7%. The sequenced sample was PBMCs. The receptor was isolated from a man aged 18 to 30 in good health and CMV-seronegative.

The CDR3, as DNA: TGCGCCAGCAGCTTGGTACCCCCACAGGGGGCGGGCGGGGAGCTGTTTTTT. It translates to CASSLVPPQGAGGELFF. This chain joins TRBV5-1 and TRBJ2-2; 9 bases are shared with TRBD1. CDR3 length: 17 residues. V was clipped by 0 bases and J by 7 bases; unmatched bases: 10. The germline V gene has CDR1 SGHRS and CDR2 YFSETQ.